Below are 21 T cell receptor beta chains sequenced from a single sample in a study of T cell responses to AZD1222 COVID-19 vaccine. Using immunoSEQ multiplex PCR, the repertoire was profiled, and TCRdb retains in-frame clones only, with some absent. The sample has about 150,000 clones, 85% to 95% seen once. The material was peripheral blood, obtained on day 0 of AZD1222 vaccination. These TCRs come from an adult in good health.

V and J are TRBV30 and TRBJ1-1, with D possibly matching TRBD1 (6 bases). The V and J ends lost 2 bases and 5 bases respectively, with 12 bases between them. Germline V gene data show CDR1 as GTSNPN and CDR2 as SVGIG (reference sequence). The CDR3 totals 13 residues. The CDR3 loop reads CAWSQGGRTEAFF. The DNA for the CDR3 is TGTGCCTGGAGTCAAGGGGGGAGAACTGAAGCTTTCTTT.

The chain is built from TRBV2 and TRBJ1-5, with 8 bases matching TRBD1. The CDR3 sequence is 15 residues long. The V and J ends lost 4 bases and 2 bases, in that order; junction bases with no gene match: 4. Germline V lookup: CDR1 SNHLY, CDR2 FYNNEI. This CDR3 reads CASSVQGDGNQPQHF. The CDR3 DNA follows: TGTGCCAGCAGTGTACAGGGGGATGGCAATCAGCCCCAGCATTTT.

J is TRBJ2-7 and V is TRBV5-1; D ambiguous. Trimming cost V 2 bases and J 5 bases, with 20 bases left between them. CDR1 SGHRS and CDR2 YFSETQ come from the germline V gene. The CDR3 runs to 16 residues. CDR3 sequence: CASSLSESRLFDEQYF. The DNA for the CDR3 is TGCGCCAGCAGCTTATCTGAGAGTCGTCTTTTTGACGAGCAGTACTTC.

This chain uses TRBV6-4 with TRBJ2-1; D is perhaps TRBD1 or TRBD2 (5 bases each). Germline-derived CDR1 and CDR2 are MRHNA and SNTAGT. The CDR3 is made up of 15 amino acids. The V and J ends lost 5 bases and 0 bases respectively, with 11 bases between them. The chain's CDR3 is CASSRDGVSYNEQFF. CDR3 coding DNA: TGTGCCAGCAGTCGGGACGGAGTCTCCTACAATGAGCAGTTCTTC.

The V and J genes are TRBV7-3 and TRBJ2-3; 7 bases are shared with TRBD1. Germline V gives CDR1 SGHTA, CDR2 FQGTGA. CDR3 length equals 14 residues. V gave up 6 bases and J gave up 7 bases; unmatched junction bases: 10. Here the CDR3 DNA reads TGTGCCAGCAGTCCTGGACAGGTTGTAAATACGCAGTATTTT. Amino acids: CASSPGQVVNTQYF. Full variable domain (rest looked up from reference TRBV7-3 and TRBJ2-3): GAGVSQTPSNKVTEKGKYVELRCDPISGHTALYWYRQSLGQGPEFLIYFQGTGAADDSGLPNDRFFAVRPEGSVSTLKIQRTERGDSAVYLCASSPGQVVNTQYFGPGTRLTVL.

This sequence joins TRBV10-3 and TRBJ1-5; D perhaps matches TRBD1 (5 bases). Germline CDR1 and CDR2: ENHRY and SYGVKD. Trimming removed 2 bases at V and 2 bases at J, with 13 bases between. CDR3 length equals 16 residues. The CDR3 nucleotides read TGTGCCATCAGTGAGGGGCAGACAGTGGGCAATCAGCCCCAGCATTTT. It specifies CAISEGQTVGNQPQHF.

This sequence joins TRBV4-3 and TRBJ2-7; the match to TRBD1 covers 8 bases. The ends lost 8 bases at V and 0 bases at J; junction bases unmatched: 6. From germline, CDR1 is LGHNA and CDR2 YSLEER. The CDR3 spans 14 residues. CDR3 nucleotide sequence: TGCGCCAGCGCCCCGGACAGGGCCTCCTACGAGCAGTACTTC. Its protein is CASAPDRASYEQYF.

This clone was recorded once. V usage is TRBV7-8 and J usage is TRBJ2-7; 8 positions match TRBD2. The V segment lost 6 bases and the J segment 2 bases; nucleotides outside the gene matches: 9. This CDR3 spans 15 amino acids. The germline V gene encodes CDR1 SGHVS and CDR2 FQNEAQ. In DNA, the CDR3 is TGTGCCAGCAGGGGGTTCGCGGGAGGAACCTACGAGCAGTACTTC. It yields the protein CASRGFAGGTYEQYF.

V gene TRBV27 combines with J gene TRBJ2-2; possibly TRBD2 for D (5 bases). Trimming stripped 6 bases from V and 3 bases from J, with 23 bases between. This CDR3 has 18 amino acids. CDR1 and CDR2 (germline): MNHEY, SMNVEV (reference sequence). CDR3 amino acids: CASSPNGSRRSYTGELFF. As DNA, the CDR3 is TGTGCCAGCAGCCCCAACGGGTCCCGGAGGTCCTACACCGGGGAGCTGTTTTTT.

The genes are TRBV5-6 and TRBJ2-7, with no clear D. The germline V gene has CDR1 SGHDT and CDR2 YYEEEE. V was shortened by 5 bases and J by 1 base, with 7 bases between the two germline ends. The CDR3 extends over 12 amino acids. CDR3 coding DNA: TGTGCCAGCAGGTCTCCGTCCTACGAGCAGTACTTC. Translating it yields CASRSPSYEQYF.

The CDR3 DNA reads TGTGCCAGCAGTTACTCGGGGCAGAACTACAATGAGCAGTTCTTC. This codes for CASSYSGQNYNEQFF. The J gene is TRBJ2-1, the V gene TRBV6-2 or TRBV6-3, with D perhaps TRBD1 (5 bases). The CDR3 extends over 15 amino acids. The V end was cut by 0 bases, the J end by 3 bases, with 9 bases between. Germline CDR1 MNHEY, CDR2 SVGEGT.

The chain is built from TRBV19 and TRBJ2-7; 9 positions match TRBD1. V shed 7 bases and J 5 bases; nucleotides not matched to a gene: 9. The CDR3 is made up of 14 amino acids. Germline-derived CDR1 and CDR2 are LNHDA and SQIVND (reference sequence). The CDR3 bases are TGTGCCAGTACCAAAGGACAGGGGTACAACGAGCAGTACTTC. This codes for CASTKGQGYNEQYF.

J is TRBJ1-2 and V is TRBV6-2 or TRBV6-3; 8 bases are a match to TRBD1. The germline gives CDR1 MNHEY, CDR2 SVGEGT. Germline trimming cut 5 bases from V and 5 bases from J; bases unmatched to any gene: 7. The CDR3 consists of 14 residues. CDR3 sequence reads: CASSQMTGAYGYTF. As DNA, the CDR3 is TGTGCCAGCAGTCAAATGACAGGGGCATATGGCTACACCTTC.

The CDR3 DNA reads TGTGCCAGCAGTTACGTTCTAGCGGGAAGTTACGAGCAGTACTTC. As protein: CASSYVLAGSYEQYF. This sequence joins TRBV6-2 or TRBV6-3 and TRBJ2-7, with TRBD2 identical over 9 bases. Germline V gene sequence: CDR1 MNHEY, CDR2 SVGEGT. Trimming at V came to 2 bases and at J to 4 bases, leaving 6 bases not matched to a gene. The CDR3 consists of 15 residues.

The V gene is TRBV4-2, the J gene TRBJ2-1; 14 bases line up with TRBD2. The ends lost 2 bases at V and 6 bases at J; junction bases unmatched: 3. Per germline, CDR1 LGHNA and CDR2 YNFKEQ. The CDR3 runs to 16 residues. The CDR3: CASSQPGTSGGNEQFF. In DNA, the CDR3 is TGTGCCAGCAGCCAACCCGGGACTAGCGGGGGCAATGAGCAGTTCTTC.

This clone was found once. CDR3 coding DNA: TGTGCCATCGGGCAGCCTAACTATGGCTACACCTTC. Translated, it gives CAIGQPNYGYTF. The rearrangement links TRBV10-3 to TRBJ1-2; D uncertain. Germline lookup yields CDR1 ENHRY and CDR2 SYGVKD. The CDR3 length is 12 residues. V lost 8 bases to trimming and J lost 0 bases, with 7 bases between them.

The J gene is TRBJ2-2, the V gene TRBV25-1, with 9 bases identical to TRBD2. Per germline, CDR1 MGHDK and CDR2 SYGVNS. The ends lost 5 bases at V and 1 base at J; junction bases unmatched: 2. CDR3 length: 15 amino acids. The CDR3 coding sequence is TGTGCCAGCAGTCAAGCGGGAGGGAACACCGGGGAGCTGTTTTTT. It codes for CASSQAGGNTGELFF.

CDR3 nucleotide sequence: TGCGCCAGCAGCTTGGTTAGCGGGAGTAGCCATGAGCAGTTCTTC. Amino acid sequence: CASSLVSGSSHEQFF. The chain couples TRBV5-1 to TRBJ2-1; 9 bases line up with TRBD2. Looked up from germline, CDR1 is SGHRS and CDR2 is YFSETQ. V gave up 0 bases and J gave up 8 bases; unmatched junction bases: 6. The CDR3 consists of 15 residues.

V is TRBV5-1 and J is TRBJ2-1, with 13 bases aligning to TRBD2. Germline CDR1 is SGHRS and CDR2 is YFSETQ. J lost 8 bases, V lost 2 bases, and 4 bases had no gene match. This CDR3 spans 15 amino acids. The CDR3 coding sequence is TGCGCCAGCAGCTTCGGACTAGCGGGAGTCGATGAGCAGTTCTTC. This encodes CASSFGLAGVDEQFF.

The genes are TRBV7-8 and TRBJ1-1, with 8 positions matching TRBD1. This CDR3 region has 15 residues. Unmatched junction bases numbered 6, after V lost 5 bases and J lost 1 base. The germline V gene encodes CDR1 SGHVS and CDR2 FQNEAQ. The DNA for the CDR3 is TGTGCCAGCAGCGCGACAGGGGCCCCGAACACTGAAGCTTTCTTT. This sequence encodes CASSATGAPNTEAFF. Filled out from reference TRBV7-8 and TRBJ1-1, the complete variable domain reads GAGVSQSPRYKVAKRGQDVALRCDPISGHVSLFWYQQALGQGPEFLTYFQNEAQLDKSGLPSDRFFAERPEGSVSTLKIQRTQQEDSAVYLCASSATGAPNTEAFFGQGTRLTVV.

This chain links TRBV11-2 with TRBJ1-2, with D maybe TRBD1 (6 bases). This CDR3 spans 15 amino acids. Germline assignment: CDR1 SGHAT and CDR2 FQNNGV. V was clipped by 2 bases and J by 8 bases, with 18 bases between them. The CDR3 reads CASSLYFMGARGYTF. CDR3 nucleotides: TGTGCCAGCAGCTTATACTTTATGGGGGCGCGAGGCTACACCTTC.